The 3 T cell receptor beta chains given below trace back to one sample, sequenced in a study of T cell changes during pregnancy in multiple sclerosis. The table came from immunoSEQ multiplex PCR; TCRdb's copy has only in-frame clones and leaves some out. The sample yields around 80,000 clones, roughly nine tenths seen once. The sequences come from peripheral blood, collected before pregnancy. These receptors were obtained from a female donor with multiple sclerosis, enrolled in a pregnancy study.

This clone was seen a single time. The chain links TRBV5-1 to TRBJ2-7; TRBD2 is a possible D gene (5 bases). V lost 0 bases and J lost 7, with 17 bases in between. This CDR3 contains 15 residues. In germline, CDR1 is SGHRS, CDR2 YFSETQ. CDR3 DNA sequence: TGCGCCAGCAGCTTGGTGGCAGGAGTTTCGGGGGAGCAGTACTTC. Translated: CASSLVAGVSGEQYF.

V usage is TRBV23-1 and J usage is TRBJ2-3, with TRBD2 matching over 8 bases. TRBV23-1 is marked as an open reading frame, function uncertain. CDR3 length: 16 residues. V dropped 4 bases and J dropped 5; count of bases not matched to a gene: 11. The CDR3 region has the DNA TGCGCCAGCAGTCCCAGCCGAGCGGGAGAAAAAGATACGCAGTATTTT. Protein: CASSPSRAGEKDTQYF.

The genes are TRBV28 and TRBJ2-1, with 13 bases fitting TRBD2. This CDR3 comprises 17 residues. J lost 0 bases, V lost 6 bases, and 5 bases had no gene match. Germline CDR1 reads MDHEN; CDR2 reads SYDVKM. CDR3 loop: CASSLTSGRASYNEQFF. The DNA for the CDR3 is TGTGCCAGCAGCCTTACTAGCGGGAGGGCCTCCTACAATGAGCAGTTCTTC.